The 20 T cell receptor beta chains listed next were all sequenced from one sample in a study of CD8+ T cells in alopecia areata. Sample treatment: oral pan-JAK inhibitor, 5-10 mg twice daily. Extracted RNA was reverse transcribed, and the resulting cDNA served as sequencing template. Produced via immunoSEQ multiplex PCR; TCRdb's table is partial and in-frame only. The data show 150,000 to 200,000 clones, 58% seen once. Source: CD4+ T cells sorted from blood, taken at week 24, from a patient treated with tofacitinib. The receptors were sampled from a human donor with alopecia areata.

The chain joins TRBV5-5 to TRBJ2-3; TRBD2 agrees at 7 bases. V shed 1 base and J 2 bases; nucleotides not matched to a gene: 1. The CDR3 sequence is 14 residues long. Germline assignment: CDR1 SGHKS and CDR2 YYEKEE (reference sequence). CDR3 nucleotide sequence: TGTGCCAGCAGCTTGCGGGGGGACACAGATACGCAGTATTTT. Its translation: CASSLRGDTDTQYF.

CDR3 nucleotides: TGTGCCTGCCGGACAATCAACTCTGGAAACACCATATATTTT. This sequence encodes CACRTINSGNTIYF. The V and J genes are TRBV30 and TRBJ1-3; a possible D gene is TRBD1 (5 bases). CDR3 length: 14 amino acids. V lost 6 bases and J 0 bases, leaving 12 bases between the germline ends. Looked up from germline, CDR1 is GTSNPN and CDR2 is SVGIG (reference sequence).

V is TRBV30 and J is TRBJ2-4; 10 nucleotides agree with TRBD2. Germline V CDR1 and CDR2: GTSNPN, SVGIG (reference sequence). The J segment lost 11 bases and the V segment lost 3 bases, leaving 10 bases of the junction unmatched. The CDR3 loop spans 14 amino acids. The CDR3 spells CAWRGRASGRLQYF. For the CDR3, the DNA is TGTGCCTGGAGGGGTAGGGCTAGCGGGAGACTTCAGTACTTC.

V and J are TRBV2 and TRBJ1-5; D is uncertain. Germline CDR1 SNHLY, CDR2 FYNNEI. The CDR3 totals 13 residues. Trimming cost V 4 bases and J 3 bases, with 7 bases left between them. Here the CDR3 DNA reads TGTGCCAGCAGTGCTTCTTCCAATCAGCCCCAGCATTTT. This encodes CASSASSNQPQHF.

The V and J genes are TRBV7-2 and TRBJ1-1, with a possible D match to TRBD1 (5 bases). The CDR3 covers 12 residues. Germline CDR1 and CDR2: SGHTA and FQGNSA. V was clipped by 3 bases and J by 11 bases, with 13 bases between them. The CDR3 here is CASSFPRGVAFF. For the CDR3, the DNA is TGTGCCAGCAGCTTTCCCCGGGGGGTTGCTTTCTTT.

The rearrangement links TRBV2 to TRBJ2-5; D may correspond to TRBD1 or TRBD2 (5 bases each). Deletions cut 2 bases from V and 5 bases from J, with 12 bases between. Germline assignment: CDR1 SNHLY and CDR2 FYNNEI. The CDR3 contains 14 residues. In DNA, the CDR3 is TGTGCCAGCAGTGAATTGGACTCAGGGGAGACCCAGTACTTC. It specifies CASSELDSGETQYF.

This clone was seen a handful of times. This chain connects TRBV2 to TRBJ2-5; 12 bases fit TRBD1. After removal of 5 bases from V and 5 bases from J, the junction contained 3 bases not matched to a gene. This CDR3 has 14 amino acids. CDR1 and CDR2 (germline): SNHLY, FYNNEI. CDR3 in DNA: TGTGCCAGCAGTCGGGACAGGGGGCCGGAGACCCAGTACTTC. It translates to CASSRDRGPETQYF.

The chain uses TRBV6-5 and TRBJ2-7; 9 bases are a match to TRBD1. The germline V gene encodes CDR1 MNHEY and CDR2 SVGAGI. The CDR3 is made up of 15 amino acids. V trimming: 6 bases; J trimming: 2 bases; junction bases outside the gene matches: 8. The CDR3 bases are TGTGCCAGCAGCCGAGCCGGGACAGGGCCCTACGAGCAGTACTTC. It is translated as CASSRAGTGPYEQYF.

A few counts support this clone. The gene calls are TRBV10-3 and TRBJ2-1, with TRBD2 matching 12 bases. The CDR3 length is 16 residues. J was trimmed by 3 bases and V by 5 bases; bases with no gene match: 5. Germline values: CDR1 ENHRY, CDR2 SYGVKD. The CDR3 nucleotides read TGTGCCATCAGTTTGGAGACTAGCGGGGGCTACAATGAGCAGTTCTTC. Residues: CAISLETSGGYNEQFF.

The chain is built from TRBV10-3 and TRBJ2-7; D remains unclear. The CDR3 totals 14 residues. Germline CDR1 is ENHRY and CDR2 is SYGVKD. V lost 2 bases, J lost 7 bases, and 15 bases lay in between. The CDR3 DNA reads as TGTGCCATCAGTGAGGGTCCGCTACAGTGGGAGCAGTACTTC. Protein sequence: CAISEGPLQWEQYF.

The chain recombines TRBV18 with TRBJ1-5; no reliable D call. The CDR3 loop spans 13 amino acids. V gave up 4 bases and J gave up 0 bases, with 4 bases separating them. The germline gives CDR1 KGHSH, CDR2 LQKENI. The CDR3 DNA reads TGTGCCAGCTCACGGATTAGCAATCAGCCCCAGCATTTT. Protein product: CASSRISNQPQHF. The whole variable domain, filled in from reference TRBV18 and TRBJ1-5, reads NAGVMQNPRHLVRRRGQEARLRCSPMKGHSHVYWYRQLPEEGLKFMVYLQKENIIDESGMPKERFSAEFPKEGPSILRIQQVVRGDSAAYFCASSRISNQPQHFGDGTRLSIL.

In DNA form, the CDR3 reads TGTGCCAGCCTGGGGACTATCCAGTTCTTC. It is translated as CASLGTIQFF. The chain joins TRBV28 to TRBJ2-1; TRBD2 matches at 7 bases. The V gene end was trimmed by 8 bases and the J gene end by 13 bases; junction bases not matched to a gene: 5. This CDR3 is built from 10 residues. Germline V lookup: CDR1 MDHEN, CDR2 SYDVKM.

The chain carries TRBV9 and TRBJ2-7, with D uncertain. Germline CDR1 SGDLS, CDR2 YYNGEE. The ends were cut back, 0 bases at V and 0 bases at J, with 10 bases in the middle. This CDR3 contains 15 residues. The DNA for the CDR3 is TGTGCCAGCAGCGTAGACCAGGCAAGCTCCTACGAGCAGTACTTC. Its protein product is CASSVDQASSYEQYF.

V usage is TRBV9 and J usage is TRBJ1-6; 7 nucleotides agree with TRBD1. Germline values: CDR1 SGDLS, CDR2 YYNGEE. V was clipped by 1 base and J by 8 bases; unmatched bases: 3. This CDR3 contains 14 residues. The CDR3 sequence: CASSVRQGDSPLHF. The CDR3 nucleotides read TGTGCCAGCAGCGTAAGGCAGGGGGATTCACCCCTCCACTTT.

The CDR3, as DNA: TGTGCCAGCAGCCCCTTTAGGCGGGGCCACACCGGGGAGCTGTTTTTT. Translating gives CASSPFRRGHTGELFF. This sequence joins TRBV13 and TRBJ2-2; TRBD2 might be the D (6 bases). V lost 5 bases to trimming and J lost 3 bases, with 16 bases between them. Germline lookup yields CDR1 PRHDT and CDR2 FYEKMQ (reference sequence). This CDR3 contains 16 residues. Full variable domain (rest looked up from reference TRBV13 and TRBJ2-2): AAGVIQSPRHLIKEKRETATLKCYPIPRHDTVYWYQQGPGQDPQFLISFYEKMQSDKGSIPDRFSAQQFSDYHSELNMSSLELGDSALYFCASSPFRRGHTGELFFGEGSRLTVL.

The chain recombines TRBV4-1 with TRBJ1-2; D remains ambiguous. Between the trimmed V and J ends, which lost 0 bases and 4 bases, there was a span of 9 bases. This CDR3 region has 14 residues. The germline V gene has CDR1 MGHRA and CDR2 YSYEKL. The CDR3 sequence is CASSQDPSSYGYTF. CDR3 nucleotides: TGCGCCAGCAGCCAAGACCCGAGTTCCTATGGCTACACCTTC.

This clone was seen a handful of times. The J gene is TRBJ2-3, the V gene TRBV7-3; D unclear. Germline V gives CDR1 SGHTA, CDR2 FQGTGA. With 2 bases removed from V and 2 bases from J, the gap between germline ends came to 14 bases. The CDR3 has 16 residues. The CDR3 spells CASSLGLDGHTDTQYF. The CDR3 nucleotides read TGTGCCAGCAGCTTAGGGCTGGACGGTCACACAGATACGCAGTATTTT. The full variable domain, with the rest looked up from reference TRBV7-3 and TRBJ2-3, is GAGVSQTPSNKVTEKGKYVELRCDPISGHTALYWYRQSLGQGPEFLIYFQGTGAADDSGLPNDRFFAVRPEGSVSTLKIQRTERGDSAVYLCASSLGLDGHTDTQYFGPGTRLTVL.

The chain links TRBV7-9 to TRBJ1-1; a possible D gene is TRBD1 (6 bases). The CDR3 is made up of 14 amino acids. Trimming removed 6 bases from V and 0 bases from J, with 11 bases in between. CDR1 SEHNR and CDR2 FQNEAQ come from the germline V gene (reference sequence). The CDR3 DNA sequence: TGTGCCAGCAGGCCTAGGACAGTGAACACTGAAGCTTTCTTT. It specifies CASRPRTVNTEAFF.

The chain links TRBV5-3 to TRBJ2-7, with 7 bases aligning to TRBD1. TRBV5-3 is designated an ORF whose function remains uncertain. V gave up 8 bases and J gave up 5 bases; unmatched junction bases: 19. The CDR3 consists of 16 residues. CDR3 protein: CASTPGVRDRGDEQYF. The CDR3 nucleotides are TGTGCCAGCACCCCAGGGGTCAGGGACAGAGGGGACGAGCAGTACTTC.

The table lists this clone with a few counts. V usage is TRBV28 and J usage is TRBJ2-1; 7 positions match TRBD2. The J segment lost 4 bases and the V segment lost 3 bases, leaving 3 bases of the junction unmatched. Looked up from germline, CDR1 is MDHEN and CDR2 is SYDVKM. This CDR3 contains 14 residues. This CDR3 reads CASSFREGYNEQFF. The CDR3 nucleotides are TGTGCCAGCAGTTTCAGGGAGGGTTACAATGAGCAGTTCTTC.